The 25 T cell receptor beta chains given below trace back to one sample, sequenced in a study of a mutant IDH1 vaccine in newly diagnosed glioma. The time point here: week 47, end of study. It was 300 ug of mutant IDH1 20-mer peptide that made up each vaccine dose, given with topical imiquimod. These receptors have no identified antigens. Using immunoSEQ multiplex PCR, the repertoire was profiled, and TCRdb retains in-frame clones only, with some absent. Of some 50,000 clones listed, less than 65% are singletons. This specimen consisted of peripheral blood mononuclear cells (PBMCs), obtained from a glioma patient whose treatment included an IDH1 peptide vaccine. The receptors derive from a man aged 35-49 years with glioma. Some clones in this sample may be carry-over from other donors' samples.

The chain couples TRBV5-4 to TRBJ1-1; TRBD1 is a possible D gene (6 bases). The CDR3 spans 13 residues. Germline CDR1 reads SGHNT; CDR2 reads YYREEE (reference sequence). Trimming removed 4 bases at V and 5 bases at J, with 12 bases between. CDR3 DNA sequence: TGTGCCAGCAGCCCCCGAGGGGGGACTGAAGCTTTCTTT. It is translated as CASSPRGGTEAFF. Full variable domain (outside the CDR3, taken from reference TRBV5-4 and TRBJ1-1): ETGVTQSPTHLIKTRGQQVTLRCSSQSGHNTVSWYQQALGQGPQFIFQYYREEENGRGNFPPRFSGLQFPNYSSELNVNALELDDSALYLCASSPRGGTEAFFGQGTRLTVV.

This chain uses TRBV5-5 with TRBJ2-5; tentative D call: TRBD2 (5 bases). The V and J ends lost 1 base and 1 base respectively, with 14 bases between them. Germline V gene sequence: CDR1 SGHKS, CDR2 YYEKEE (reference sequence). The CDR3 is 16 residues long. CDR3 sequence (DNA): TGTGCCAGCAGCTTGCGGGATCGTATCCGCCAAGAGACCCAGTACTTC. Protein: CASSLRDRIRQETQYF. The full variable domain, rest sourced from reference TRBV5-5 and TRBJ2-5, is DAGVTQSPTHLIKTRGQQVTLRCSPISGHKSVSWYQQVLGQGPQFIFQYYEKEERGRGNFPDRFSARQFPNYSSELNVNALLLGDSALYLCASSLRDRIRQETQYFGPGTRLLVL.

This chain uses TRBV19 with TRBJ2-1, with 9 bases matching TRBD1. Germline V gives CDR1 LNHDA, CDR2 SQIVND (reference sequence). V lost 5 bases and J lost 0; bases outside the gene matches: 2. There are 15 residues in the CDR3. The CDR3 region has the DNA TGTGCCAGTAGTGGGGGACAGGGCTCCTACAATGAGCAGTTCTTC. It encodes CASSGGQGSYNEQFF.

V and J are TRBV7-8 and TRBJ1-5; D is possibly TRBD1 (5 bases). V was shortened by 5 bases and J by 6 bases, with 17 bases between the two germline ends. The CDR3 extends over 15 amino acids. The germline V gene encodes CDR1 SGHVS and CDR2 FQNEAQ. Here the CDR3 reads CASSPGPNQGQPQHF. The DNA of the CDR3 is TGTGCCAGCAGCCCCGGACCCAATCAGGGTCAGCCCCAGCATTTT.

In this sample, this clone turned up a few times. The CDR3 nucleotides read TGTGCCAGCTCACCACTACTAGCGGGGGGGCCCGTTAGCTCCTACAATGAGCAGTTCTTC. Its translation: CASSPLLAGGPVSSYNEQFF. The rearrangement joins TRBV18 to TRBJ2-1, with TRBD2 identical over 13 bases. The CDR3 length is 20 residues. Germline assignment: CDR1 KGHSH and CDR2 LQKENI. V was clipped by 1 base and J by 0 bases; unmatched bases: 9.

V is TRBV29-1 and J is TRBJ2-2; D is unclear. The CDR3 length is 13 residues. The ends were cut back, 1 base at V and 4 bases at J, with 7 bases in the middle. Germline V gene sequence: CDR1 SQVTM, CDR2 ANQGSEA. CDR3 DNA sequence: TGCAGCGTTGAAGTATGGGTCACCGGGGAGCTGTTTTTT. Translation: CSVEVWVTGELFF.

This chain joins TRBV9 and TRBJ2-2; D gene unclear. Looked up from germline, CDR1 is SGDLS and CDR2 is YYNGEE. V lost 0 bases and J lost 3, with 15 bases in between. The length of the CDR3 is 17 residues. The CDR3 region is CASSVGFDPLYTGELFF. As DNA, the CDR3 is TGTGCCAGCAGCGTAGGTTTTGACCCCCTCTACACCGGGGAGCTGTTTTTT.

The chain carries TRBV2 and TRBJ2-7; 10 nucleotides match TRBD2. The V gene end was trimmed by 7 bases and the J gene end by 0 bases; junction bases not matched to a gene: 3. Germline loops: CDR1 SNHLY, CDR2 FYNNEI. The CDR3 covers 14 residues. The DNA of the CDR3 is TGTGCCAGCACTAGCGGGGGCAGCTCCTACGAGCAGTACTTC. It encodes CASTSGGSSYEQYF.

The chain carries TRBV10-2 and TRBJ1-6, with 7 bases lining up with TRBD1. The germline V gene encodes CDR1 WSHSY and CDR2 SAAADI. This CDR3 is 16 amino acids long. With 0 bases clipped from V and 13 bases from J, the junction kept 12 bases outside the gene matches. For the CDR3, the DNA is TGCGCCAGCAGTGAGTCGATGGCAGGGGGAGCCTTCCCCCTCCACTTT. Residues: CASSESMAGGAFPLHF.

The chain uses TRBV15 and TRBJ2-3, with 9 bases that match TRBD2. The CDR3 consists of 19 residues. J gave up 2 bases and V 1 base, and 13 bases lay outside the gene matches. CDR1 is LNHNV and CDR2 is YYDKDF in the germline V gene (reference sequence). The CDR3 protein is CATSRGLIGGGAVTDTQYF. DNA of the CDR3: TGTGCCACCAGCAGAGGTTTGATAGGCGGGGGGGCCGTCACAGATACGCAGTATTTT. Complete variable domain (other parts from reference TRBV15 and TRBJ2-3): DAMVIQNPRYQVTQFGKPVTLSCSQTLNHNVMYWYQQKSSQAPKLLFHYYDKDFNNEADTPDNFQSRRPNTSFCFLDIRSPGLGDTAMYLCATSRGLIGGGAVTDTQYFGPGTRLTVL.

This chain links TRBV7-8 with TRBJ2-7; D assignment may be TRBD1 or TRBD2 (7 bases each). Deletions cut 4 bases from V and 1 base from J, with 17 bases between. The CDR3 runs 16 residues. CDR1 and CDR2 (germline): SGHVS, FQNEAQ. The CDR3 sequence: CASSWGPGGESYEQYF. The CDR3 coding sequence is TGTGCCAGCAGCTGGGGTCCAGGGGGGGAATCCTACGAGCAGTACTTC.

This clone has just one count. The chain is built from TRBV30 and TRBJ2-3; D gene unclear. CDR1 GTSNPN and CDR2 SVGIG come from the germline V gene (reference sequence). The CDR3 runs to 11 residues. V dropped 2 bases and J dropped 4 bases, with 4 bases sitting between them. The CDR3 nucleotides are TGTGCCTGGAGTCCGGCAGATACGCAGTATTTT. Residues: CAWSPADTQYF.

The chain combines TRBV5-1 with TRBJ1-2; no reliable D call. The CDR3 has 13 residues. V lost 0 bases and J lost 6, with 9 bases in between. The V gene's germline CDR1 is SGHRS and CDR2 YFSETQ. The chain's CDR3 is CASSLAGRDGYTF. CDR3 nucleotides: TGCGCCAGCAGCTTGGCCGGCCGGGATGGCTACACCTTC.

J is TRBJ1-6 and V is TRBV2; TRBD1 aligns across 7 bases. V trimming: 7 bases; J trimming: 4 bases; junction bases outside the gene matches: 7. Germline lookup yields CDR1 SNHLY and CDR2 FYNNEI. The CDR3 is 15 residues long. The CDR3 here is CASTWDSPYNSPLHF. In DNA form, the CDR3 reads TGTGCCAGCACTTGGGACAGCCCTTATAATTCACCCCTCCACTTT.

The chain combines TRBV13 with TRBJ2-7; 9 positions agree with TRBD1. The CDR3 consists of 16 residues. V dropped 5 bases and J dropped 5; count of bases not matched to a gene: 13. Per germline, CDR1 PRHDT and CDR2 FYEKMQ (reference sequence). This CDR3 is CASSLYQDRGFDEQYF. For the CDR3, the DNA is TGTGCCAGCAGCCTTTACCAGGACAGGGGCTTCGACGAGCAGTACTTC.

This clone was picked up a small number of times. CDR3 DNA sequence: TGTGCCAGTAGTATTGGGGGTGGGGGAAACATTCAGTACTTC. Encoded protein: CASSIGGGGNIQYF. This rearrangement joins TRBV19 to TRBJ2-4, with D possibly being TRBD1 or TRBD2 (5 bases each). Germline V lookup: CDR1 LNHDA, CDR2 SQIVND (reference sequence). The CDR3 spans 14 residues. V lost 3 bases, J lost 6 bases, and 12 bases lay in between.

The V and J genes are TRBV2 and TRBJ1-6; 8 bases are shared with TRBD1. V shed 6 bases and J 7 bases; nucleotides not matched to a gene: 8. This CDR3 has 15 amino acids. Germline-derived CDR1 and CDR2 are SNHLY and FYNNEI. Here the CDR3 DNA reads TGTGCCAGCAGGGGAACAGGGGGGAGGAATTCACCCCTCCACTTT. This sequence encodes CASRGTGGRNSPLHF.

A few counts support this clone. The rearrangement uses TRBV9 and TRBJ1-2; no definite D call. The CDR3 spans 13 residues. The V end was cut by 6 bases, the J end by 5 bases, with 14 bases between. Per germline, CDR1 SGDLS and CDR2 YYNGEE. The CDR3 bases are TGTGCCAGCACCCGTCTATCAGGTTATGGCTACACCTTC. It encodes CASTRLSGYGYTF.

This CDR3 reads CSVDRGPRQETQYF. As DNA, the CDR3 is TGCAGCGTTGACCGGGGGCCCCGTCAAGAGACCCAGTACTTC. The chain is built from TRBV29-1 and TRBJ2-5; the D gene could be TRBD1 or TRBD2 (6 bases each). V lost 3 bases, J lost 2 bases, and 13 bases lay in between. Germline assignment: CDR1 SQVTM and CDR2 ANQGSEA. The CDR3 sequence is 14 residues long.

The chain combines TRBV5-1 with TRBJ1-3; weak D call: TRBD1 (5 bases). Per the germline V gene, CDR1 is SGHRS and CDR2 is YFSETQ. CDR3 length equals 16 residues. V lost 3 bases to trimming and J lost 1 base, with 14 bases between them. CDR3 sequence reads: CASSWTSTRSGNTIYF. The DNA for the CDR3 is TGCGCCAGCAGCTGGACATCCACGCGGTCTGGAAACACCATATATTTT.

The CDR3: CASGWHGTSGTNEQFF. CDR3 DNA sequence: TGTGCCAGCGGTTGGCACGGGACTAGCGGGACCAATGAGCAGTTCTTC. This chain links TRBV13 with TRBJ2-1, with TRBD2 identical over 13 bases. Germline V gene sequence: CDR1 PRHDT, CDR2 FYEKMQ (reference sequence). The V segment lost 8 bases and the J segment 6 bases; nucleotides outside the gene matches: 10. This CDR3 has 16 residues.

This clone was seen a few times. The chain uses TRBV7-9 and TRBJ1-1; perhaps TRBD1 as D (5 bases). The V gene's germline CDR1 is SEHNR and CDR2 FQNEAQ (reference sequence). Trimming took 5 bases from V and 2 from J, leaving 18 bases between them. The CDR3 length is 16 residues. In DNA form, the CDR3 reads TGTGCCAGCAGCCCCAGGGAAGCAGGGAAAAACACTGAAGCTTTCTTT. This codes for CASSPREAGKNTEAFF.

The table lists this clone with a count of one. CDR3 nucleotide sequence: TGTGCCAGCAGTTACCGACCCGACGGGGGACTGTTTTTT. As protein: CASSYRPDGGLFF. This chain links TRBV6-6 with TRBJ1-4; D might be TRBD1 (5 bases). CDR3 size: 13 residues. Between the trimmed V and J ends, which lost 2 bases and 13 bases, there was a span of 14 bases. CDR1 and CDR2 from the germline V gene are MNHNY and SVGAGI (reference sequence).

This clone was observed a single time. The V gene is TRBV2, the J gene TRBJ1-1; tentative D call: TRBD1 (5 bases). Trimming took off 6 bases at V and 5 bases at J, with 13 bases between the two ends. CDR3 size: 13 residues. From germline, CDR1 is SNHLY and CDR2 FYNNEI. CDR3 sequence reads: CASRDTGRTEAFF. The CDR3 DNA sequence: TGTGCCAGCAGGGACACGGGGCGGACTGAAGCTTTCTTT. The whole variable domain, filled in from reference TRBV2 and TRBJ1-1, reads EPEVTQTPSHQVTQMGQEVILRCVPISNHLYFYWYRQILGQKVEFLVSFYNNEISEKSEIFDDQFSVERPDGSNFTLKIRSTKLEDSAMYFCASRDTGRTEAFFGQGTRLTVV.

The genes are TRBV12-5 and TRBJ1-1, with TRBD1 matching 8 bases. The V segment lost 5 bases and the J segment 7 bases; nucleotides outside the gene matches: 9. Germline V gene data show CDR1 as LGHNT and CDR2 as FRNRAP. The CDR3 length is 14 residues. The CDR3 bases are TGTGCTAGTGGTACCGGACAGGGCCTCGTTGAAGCTTTCTTT. This gives the protein CASGTGQGLVEAFF. Full variable domain (remainder filled in from reference TRBV12-5 and TRBJ1-1): DARVTQTPRHKVTEMGQEVTMRCQPILGHNTVFWYRQTMMQGLELLAYFRNRAPLDDSGMPKDRFSAEMPDATLATLKIQPSEPRDSAVYFCASGTGQGLVEAFFGQGTRLTVV.